These T cell receptor beta chains were read from a single sample in a study of cytomegalovirus exposure and HLA in healthy donors. The data were produced by immunoSEQ multiplex PCR, yet TCRdb's version contains in-frame clones alone and is incomplete. In the table there are over 60,000 clones, approximately 96% of which are singletons. The sequencing input was PBMCs. The receptors derive from a young man in good health and CMV-seronegative. The CDR3 runs from the conserved cysteine through the conserved F or W. A D gene is named only where the DNA matches it firmly. A clone size is listed for some rows: how often the clone was seen (once, few, many), or a class if it is expanded.

D	V	J	size	CDR3	DNA
.	TRBV6-5	TRBJ1-1	.	CASHPTGNTEAFF	TGTGCCAGCCACCCGACGGGGAACACTGAAGCTTTCTTT
.	TRBV25-1	TRBJ2-1	.	CASSGRQGRDEQFF	TGTGCCAGCAGTGGCCGACAGGGGAGGGATGAGCAGTTCTTC
TRBD1	TRBV5-6	TRBJ1-2	.	CASSFRGLDYGYTF	TGTGCCAGCAGCTTCAGGGGGTTGGACTATGGCTACACCTTC
.	TRBV6-1	TRBJ1-2	.	CASSEDGGYYGYTF	TGTGCCAGCAGTGAAGATGGGGGCTACTATGGCTACACCTTC
.	TRBV5-1	TRBJ2-7	.	CASSIGAYEQYF	TGCGCCAGCAGCATAGGGGCCTACGAGCAGTACTTC
TRBD2	TRBV5-1	TRBJ2-1	.	CASSFSGGGEQFF	TGCGCCAGCAGCTTTAGCGGGGGGGGCGAGCAGTTCTTC
.	TRBV18	TRBJ1-3	.	CASSPPPVGNTIYF	TGTGCCAGCTCACCACCTCCGGTTGGAAACACCATATATTTT
.	TRBV5-1	TRBJ2-1	.	CASSPSPSGLNEQFF	TGCGCCAGCAGCCCAAGCCCGTCAGGGCTTAATGAGCAGTTCTTC
.	TRBV9	TRBJ2-1	.	CASSPRDSPYNEQFF	TGTGCCAGCAGCCCCCGGGACTCACCCTACAATGAGCAGTTCTTC
TRBD1	TRBV5-1	TRBJ2-6	.	CASREGALTGANVLTF	TGCGCCAGCAGAGAGGGGGCGCTTACTGGGGCCAACGTCCTGACTTTC
.	TRBV7-9	TRBJ2-2	.	CASSLGTLTGELFF	TGTGCCAGCAGCTTAGGGACATTGACCGGGGAGCTGTTTTTT
.	TRBV19	TRBJ1-1	.	CASSGLGSGHTEAFF	TGTGCCAGTAGTGGTCTGGGGAGTGGGCACACTGAAGCTTTCTTT
TRBD1	TRBV6-1	TRBJ2-3	few	CASSEGTGHTDTQYF	TGTGCCAGCAGTGAAGGGACAGGGCACACAGATACGCAGTATTTT
.	TRBV7-8	TRBJ1-2	.	CASSLGESYFGYTF	TGTGCCAGCAGCTTAGGAGAATCTTACTTTGGCTACACCTTC